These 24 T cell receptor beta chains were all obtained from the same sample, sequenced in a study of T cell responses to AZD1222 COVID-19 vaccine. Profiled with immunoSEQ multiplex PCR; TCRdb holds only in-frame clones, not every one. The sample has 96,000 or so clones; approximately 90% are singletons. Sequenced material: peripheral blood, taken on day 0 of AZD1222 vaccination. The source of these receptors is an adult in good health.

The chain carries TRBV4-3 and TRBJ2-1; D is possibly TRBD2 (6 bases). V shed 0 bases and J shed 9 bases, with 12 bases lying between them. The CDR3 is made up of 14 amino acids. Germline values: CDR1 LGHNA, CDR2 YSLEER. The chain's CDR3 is CASSQEPGGLEQFF. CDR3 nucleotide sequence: TGCGCCAGCAGCCAAGAGCCTGGAGGGCTTGAGCAGTTCTTC.

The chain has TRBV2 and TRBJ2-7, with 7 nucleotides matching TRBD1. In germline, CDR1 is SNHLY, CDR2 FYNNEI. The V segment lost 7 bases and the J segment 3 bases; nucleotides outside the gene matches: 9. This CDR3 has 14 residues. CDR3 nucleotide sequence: TGTGCCAGCACCCCAGGACAGGCGATCTACGAGCAGTACTTC. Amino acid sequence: CASTPGQAIYEQYF.

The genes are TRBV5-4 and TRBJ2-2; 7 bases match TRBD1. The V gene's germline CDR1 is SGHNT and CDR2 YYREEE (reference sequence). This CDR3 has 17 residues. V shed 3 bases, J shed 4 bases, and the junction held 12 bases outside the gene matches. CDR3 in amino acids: CASSSPVKGAGTGELFF. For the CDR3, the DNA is TGTGCCAGCAGCTCCCCCGTGAAGGGGGCGGGCACCGGGGAGCTGTTTTTT.

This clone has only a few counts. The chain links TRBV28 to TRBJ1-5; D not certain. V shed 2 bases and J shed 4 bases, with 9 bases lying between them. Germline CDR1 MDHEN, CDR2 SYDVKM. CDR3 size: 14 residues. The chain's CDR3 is CASSLLGQNQPQHF. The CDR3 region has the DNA TGTGCCAGCAGTTTACTAGGTCAGAATCAGCCCCAGCATTTT.

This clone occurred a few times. The CDR3 sequence is CASSHGGSGAIGELFF. The CDR3 DNA sequence: TGTGCCAGCAGTCATGGGGGTAGCGGGGCTATCGGGGAGCTGTTTTTT. This rearrangement joins TRBV4-2 to TRBJ2-2; 8 nucleotides line up with TRBD2. Trimming took 6 bases from V and 7 from J; bases not matched to a gene: 13. This CDR3 comprises 16 residues. Germline CDR1 and CDR2: LGHNA and YNFKEQ.

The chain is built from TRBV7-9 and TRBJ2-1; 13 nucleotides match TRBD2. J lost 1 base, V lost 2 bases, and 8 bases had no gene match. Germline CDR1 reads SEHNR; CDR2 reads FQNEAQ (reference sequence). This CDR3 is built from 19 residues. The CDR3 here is CASSLSGLAGIGSYNEQFF. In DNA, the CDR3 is TGTGCCAGCAGCTTATCGGGACTAGCGGGGATAGGATCCTACAATGAGCAGTTCTTC.

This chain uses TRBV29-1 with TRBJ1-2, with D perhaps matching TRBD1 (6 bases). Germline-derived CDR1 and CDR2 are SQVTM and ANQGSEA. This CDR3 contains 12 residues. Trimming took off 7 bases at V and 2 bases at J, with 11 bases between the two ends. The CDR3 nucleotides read TGCAGCGCTGTACAGGGCAACTATGGCTACACCTTC. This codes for CSAVQGNYGYTF.

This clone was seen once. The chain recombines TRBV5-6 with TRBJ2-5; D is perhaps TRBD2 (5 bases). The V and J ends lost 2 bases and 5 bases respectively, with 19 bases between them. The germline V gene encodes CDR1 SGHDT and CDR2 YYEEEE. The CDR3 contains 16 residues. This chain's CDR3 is CASSLYRIEGSETQYF. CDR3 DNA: TGTGCCAGCAGCTTATATCGCATCGAGGGAAGCGAGACCCAGTACTTC. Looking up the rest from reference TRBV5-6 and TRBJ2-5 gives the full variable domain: DAGVTQSPTHLIKTRGQQVTLRCSPKSGHDTVSWYQQALGQGPQFIFQYYEEEERQRGNFPDRFSGHQFPNYSSELNVNALLLGDSALYLCASSLYRIEGSETQYFGPGTRLLVL.

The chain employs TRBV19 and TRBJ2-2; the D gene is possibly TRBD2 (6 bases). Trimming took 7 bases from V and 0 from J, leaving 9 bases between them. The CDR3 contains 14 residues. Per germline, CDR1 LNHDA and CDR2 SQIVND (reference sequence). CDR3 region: CASKGGANTGELFF. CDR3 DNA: TGTGCCAGTAAGGGAGGTGCGAACACCGGGGAGCTGTTTTTT. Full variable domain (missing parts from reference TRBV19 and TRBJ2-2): DGGITQSPKYLFRKEGQNVTLSCEQNLNHDAMYWYRQDPGQGLRLIYYSQIVNDFQKGDIAEGYSVSREKKESFPLTVTSAQKNPTAFYLCASKGGANTGELFFGEGSRLTVL.

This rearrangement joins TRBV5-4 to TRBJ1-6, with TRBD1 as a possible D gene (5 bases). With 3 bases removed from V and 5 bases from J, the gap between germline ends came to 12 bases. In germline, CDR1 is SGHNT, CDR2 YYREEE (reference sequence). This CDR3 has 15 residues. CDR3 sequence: CASSSPGGDNSPLHF. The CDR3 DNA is TGTGCCAGCAGCTCCCCGGGGGGAGATAATTCACCCCTCCACTTT.

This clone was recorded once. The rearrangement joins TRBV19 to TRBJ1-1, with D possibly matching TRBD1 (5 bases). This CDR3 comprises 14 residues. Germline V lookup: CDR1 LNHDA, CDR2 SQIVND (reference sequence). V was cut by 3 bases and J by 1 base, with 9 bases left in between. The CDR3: CASSIWGTNTEAFF. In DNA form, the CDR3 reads TGTGCCAGTAGTATTTGGGGGACGAACACTGAAGCTTTCTTT.

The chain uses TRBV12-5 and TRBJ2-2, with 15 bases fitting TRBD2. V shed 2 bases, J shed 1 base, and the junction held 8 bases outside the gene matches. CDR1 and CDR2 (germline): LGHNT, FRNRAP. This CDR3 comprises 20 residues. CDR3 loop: CASGLTRGLAGGRNTGELFF. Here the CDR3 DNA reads TGTGCTAGTGGTTTGACGAGGGGACTAGCGGGGGGCAGGAACACCGGGGAGCTGTTTTTT. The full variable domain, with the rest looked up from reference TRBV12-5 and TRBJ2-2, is DARVTQTPRHKVTEMGQEVTMRCQPILGHNTVFWYRQTMMQGLELLAYFRNRAPLDDSGMPKDRFSAEMPDATLATLKIQPSEPRDSAVYFCASGLTRGLAGGRNTGELFFGEGSRLTVL.

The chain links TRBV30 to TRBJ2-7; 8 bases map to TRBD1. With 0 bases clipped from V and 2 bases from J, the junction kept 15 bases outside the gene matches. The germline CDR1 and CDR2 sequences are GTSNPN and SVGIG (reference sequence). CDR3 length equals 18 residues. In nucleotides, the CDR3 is TGTGCCTGGAGTGTCCCCCCCGGTACAGGGGGAATGGCCTACGAGCAGTACTTC. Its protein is CAWSVPPGTGGMAYEQYF.

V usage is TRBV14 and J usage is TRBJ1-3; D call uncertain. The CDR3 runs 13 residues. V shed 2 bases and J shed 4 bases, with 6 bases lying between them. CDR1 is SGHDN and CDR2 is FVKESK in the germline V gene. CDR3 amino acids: CASSQSIGNTIYF. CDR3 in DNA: TGTGCCAGCAGCCAAAGTATAGGAAACACCATATATTTT.

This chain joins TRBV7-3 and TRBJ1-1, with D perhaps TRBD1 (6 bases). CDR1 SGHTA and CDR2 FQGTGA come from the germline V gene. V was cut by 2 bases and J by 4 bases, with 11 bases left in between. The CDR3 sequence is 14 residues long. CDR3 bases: TGTGCCAGCAGCTTAGGGGGAGGGGGCACTGAAGCTTTCTTT. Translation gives CASSLGGGGTEAFF.

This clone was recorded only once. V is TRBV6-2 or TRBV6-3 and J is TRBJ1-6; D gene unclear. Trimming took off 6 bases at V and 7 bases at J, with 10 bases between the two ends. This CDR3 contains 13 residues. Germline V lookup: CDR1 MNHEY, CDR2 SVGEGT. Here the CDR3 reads CASSLHVNSPLHF. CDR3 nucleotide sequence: TGTGCCAGCAGCCTACACGTCAATTCACCCCTCCACTTT.

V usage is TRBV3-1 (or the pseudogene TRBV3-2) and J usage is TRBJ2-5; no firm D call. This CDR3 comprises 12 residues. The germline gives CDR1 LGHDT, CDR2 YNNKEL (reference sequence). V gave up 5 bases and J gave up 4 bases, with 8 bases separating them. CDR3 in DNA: TGTGCCAGCAGCGAAATGGGAGAGACCCAGTACTTC. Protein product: CASSEMGETQYF.

CDR3 region: CASSSRQGRTGELFF. CDR3 bases: TGTGCCAGCAGCTCAAGACAGGGGAGAACCGGGGAGCTGTTTTTT. This chain connects TRBV7-6 to TRBJ2-2; 8 bases line up with TRBD1. The CDR3 runs 15 residues. Germline CDR1 reads SGHVS; CDR2 reads FNYEAQ. V was clipped by 4 bases and J by 5 bases; unmatched bases: 6.

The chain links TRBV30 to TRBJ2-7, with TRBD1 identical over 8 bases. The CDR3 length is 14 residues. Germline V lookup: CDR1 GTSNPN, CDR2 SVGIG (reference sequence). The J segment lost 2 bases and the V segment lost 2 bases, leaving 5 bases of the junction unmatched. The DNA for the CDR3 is TGTGCCTGGAGTTCCCTGGACAGGGCCTACGAGCAGTACTTC. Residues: CAWSSLDRAYEQYF.

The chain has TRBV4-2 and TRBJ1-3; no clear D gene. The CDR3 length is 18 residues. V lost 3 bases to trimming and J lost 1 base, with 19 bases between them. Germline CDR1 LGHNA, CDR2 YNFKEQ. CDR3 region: CASSQYTVAVLSGNTIYF. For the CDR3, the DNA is TGTGCCAGCAGCCAGTACACCGTGGCAGTCTTGTCTGGAAACACCATATATTTT.

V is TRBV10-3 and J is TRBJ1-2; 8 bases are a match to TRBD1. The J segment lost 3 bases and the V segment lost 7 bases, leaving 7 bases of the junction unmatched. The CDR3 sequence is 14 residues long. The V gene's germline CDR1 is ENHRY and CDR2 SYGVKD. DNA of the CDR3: TGTGCCATCACTGGAGACAGGGGTCACTATGGCTACACCTTC. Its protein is CAITGDRGHYGYTF.

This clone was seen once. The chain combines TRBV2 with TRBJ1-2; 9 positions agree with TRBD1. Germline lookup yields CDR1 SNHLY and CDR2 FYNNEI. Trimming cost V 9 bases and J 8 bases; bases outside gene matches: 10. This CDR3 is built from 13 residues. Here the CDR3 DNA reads TGTGCCAGTCGGGACAGGGACGTCGGCGGCTACACCTTC. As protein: CASRDRDVGGYTF.

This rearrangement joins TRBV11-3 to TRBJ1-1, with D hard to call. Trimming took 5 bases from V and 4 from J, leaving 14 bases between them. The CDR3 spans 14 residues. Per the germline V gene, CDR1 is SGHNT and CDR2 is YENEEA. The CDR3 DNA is TGTGCCAGCAGCCTTGCAGGATCCCGCACTGAAGCTTTCTTT. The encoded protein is CASSLAGSRTEAFF.

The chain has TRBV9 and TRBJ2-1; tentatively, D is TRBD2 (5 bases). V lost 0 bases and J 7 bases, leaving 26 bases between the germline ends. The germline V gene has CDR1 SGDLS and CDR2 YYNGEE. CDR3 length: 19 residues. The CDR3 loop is CASSVAPAERERQKNEQFF. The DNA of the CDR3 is TGTGCCAGCAGCGTAGCCCCAGCGGAGCGTGAGAGGCAAAAAAATGAGCAGTTCTTC.